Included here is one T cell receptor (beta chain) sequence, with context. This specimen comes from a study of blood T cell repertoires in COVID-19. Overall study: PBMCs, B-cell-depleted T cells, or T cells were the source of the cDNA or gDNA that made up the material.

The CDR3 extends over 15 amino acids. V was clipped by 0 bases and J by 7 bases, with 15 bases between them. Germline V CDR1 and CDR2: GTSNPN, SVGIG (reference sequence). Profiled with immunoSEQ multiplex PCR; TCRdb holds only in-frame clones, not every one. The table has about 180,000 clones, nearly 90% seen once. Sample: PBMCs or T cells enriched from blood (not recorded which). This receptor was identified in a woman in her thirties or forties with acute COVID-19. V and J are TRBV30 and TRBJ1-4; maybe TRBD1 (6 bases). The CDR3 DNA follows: TGTGCCTGGAGTGTAGGGGGGGGCGGAAGTGAAAAACTGTTTTTT. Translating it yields CAWSVGGGGSEKLFF. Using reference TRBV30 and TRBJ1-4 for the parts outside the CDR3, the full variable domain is SQTIHQWPATLVQPVGSPLSLECTVEGTSNPNLYWYRQAAGRGLQLLFYSVGIGQISSEVPQNLSASRPQDRQFILSSKKLLLSDSGFYLCAWSVGGGGSEKLFFGSGTQLSVL.